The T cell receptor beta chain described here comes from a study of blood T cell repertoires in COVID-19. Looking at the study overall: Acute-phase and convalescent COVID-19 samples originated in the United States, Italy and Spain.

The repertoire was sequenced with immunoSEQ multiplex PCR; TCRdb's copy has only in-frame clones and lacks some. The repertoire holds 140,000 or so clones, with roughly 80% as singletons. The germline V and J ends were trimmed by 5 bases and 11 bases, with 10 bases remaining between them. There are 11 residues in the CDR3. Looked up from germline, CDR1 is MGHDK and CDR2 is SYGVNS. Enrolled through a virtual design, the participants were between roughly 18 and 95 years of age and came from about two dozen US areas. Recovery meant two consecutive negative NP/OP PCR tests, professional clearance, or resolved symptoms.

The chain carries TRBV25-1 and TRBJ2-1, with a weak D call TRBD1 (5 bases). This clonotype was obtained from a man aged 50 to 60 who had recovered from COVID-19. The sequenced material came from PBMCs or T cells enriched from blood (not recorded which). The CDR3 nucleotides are TGTGCCAGCAGTCCAGGGTTCAAGCAGTTCTTC. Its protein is CASSPGFKQFF.